Listed below are T cell receptor beta chains from one sample, sequenced in a study of cytomegalovirus exposure and HLA in healthy donors. Assay used: immunoSEQ multiplex PCR; TCRdb lists only in-frame clones, some missing. Here the sample spans about 150,000 clones, roughly 80% being singletons. Sample: PBMCs. Receptors were obtained from a woman aged 30 to 39 in good health and CMV-seronegative. The CDR3 runs from the conserved cysteine through the conserved F or W. The D gene is left open where the match is weak. Size tells how often a clone was seen (once, few, many) or the class of an expanded clone, and some rows leave it out.

size: few; D: NA; V: TRBV6-1; J: TRBJ2-7; DNA: TGTGCCAGCAGCCCACAGATCTCCTACGAGCAGTACTTC; CDR3: CASSPQISYEQYF
size: NA; D: NA; V: TRBV28; J: TRBJ1-1; DNA: TGTGCCAGCAGTCGACAGGCTGGTGAAGCTTTCTTT; CDR3: CASSRQAGEAFF
size: NA; D: TRBD2; V: TRBV6-6; J: TRBJ2-3; DNA: TGTGCCAGCCGCGGTGCGGGGGGGCACACAGATACGCAGTATTTT; CDR3: CASRGAGGHTDTQYF
size: NA; D: NA; V: TRBV19; J: TRBJ1-2; DNA: TGTGCCAGTGAGGGTCTCAACTATGGCTACACCTTC; CDR3: CASEGLNYGYTF
size: NA; D: NA; V: TRBV15; J: TRBJ2-1; DNA: TGTGCCACCAGCCGCAAGATGAGAAGCACCTACAATGAGCAGTTCTTC; CDR3: CATSRKMRSTYNEQFF
size: NA; D: NA; V: TRBV7-2; J: TRBJ2-1; DNA: TGTGCCAGCAGCACTGGCCTCGGCGGGGGCCCCCCGTTCTTC; CDR3: CASSTGLGGGPPFF
size: NA; D: NA; V: TRBV6-1; J: TRBJ1-1; DNA: TGTGCCAGCAGTGTTCCTCCAGGGGCTGAAGCTTTCTTT; CDR3: CASSVPPGAEAFF
size: NA; D: NA; V: TRBV5-1; J: TRBJ2-1; DNA: TGCGCCAGCAGCCTTAAACTCGATACCTACAATGAGCAGTTCTTC; CDR3: CASSLKLDTYNEQFF
size: NA; D: TRBD2; V: TRBV7-2; J: TRBJ2-7; DNA: TGTGCCAGCAGGCTGACTAGCGGGAACTACGAGCAGTACTTC; CDR3: CASRLTSGNYEQYF
size: NA; D: TRBD1; V: TRBV7-2; J: TRBJ2-1; DNA: TGTGCCAGCAGCCCCGGGACAGTAGAGTTCTTC; CDR3: CASSPGTVEFF
size: NA; D: NA; V: TRBV7-2; J: TRBJ2-7; DNA: TGTGCCAGCAGCTCCAACGGCGGGGCGAGCTCCTACGAGCAGTACTTC; CDR3: CASSSNGGASSYEQYF
size: NA; D: NA; V: TRBV5-4; J: TRBJ1-1; DNA: TGTGCCAGCCGTAACCCGGACATCACTGAAGCTTTCTTT; CDR3: CASRNPDITEAFF
size: NA; D: TRBD1; V: TRBV27; J: TRBJ2-3; DNA: TGTGCCAGCAGTATTAGCCTTGGTGACAGGGGGAGCACAGATACGCAGTATTTT; CDR3: CASSISLGDRGSTDTQYF
size: NA; D: TRBD1; V: TRBV18; J: TRBJ2-7; DNA: TGTGCCAGCTCACCCACAGGGGAGAACGAGCAGTACTTC; CDR3: CASSPTGENEQYF
size: few; D: NA; V: TRBV4-1; J: TRBJ1-1; DNA: TGCGCCAGCAGCCAAGATGCCACGGCTGAAGCTTTCTTT; CDR3: CASSQDATAEAFF
size: NA; D: NA; V: TRBV7-9; J: TRBJ2-7; DNA: TGTGCCAGCACCATTCCTGGACTCTCCTACGAGCAGTACTTC; CDR3: CASTIPGLSYEQYF
size: NA; D: NA; V: TRBV19; J: TRBJ2-2; DNA: TGTGCCAGTAGTTACGGGAGCCTCTCCGACACCGGGGAGCTGTTTTTT; CDR3: CASSYGSLSDTGELFF
size: NA; D: NA; V: TRBV10-3; J: TRBJ2-5; DNA: TGTGCCATCAGTGCCTCGGTTGGGGACTACCAAGAGACCCAGTACTTC; CDR3: CAISASVGDYQETQYF
size: NA; D: TRBD2; V: TRBV10-1; J: TRBJ2-2; DNA: TGCGCCAGCAGCCCGACTAGCGGGAGGAGTACCGGGGAGCTGTTTTTT; CDR3: CASSPTSGRSTGELFF
size: NA; D: NA; V: TRBV4-1; J: TRBJ1-2; DNA: TGCGCCAGCAGTCTCTGGCGGGGGACTAACTATGGCTACACCTTC; CDR3: CASSLWRGTNYGYTF
size: NA; D: NA; V: TRBV6-6; J: TRBJ1-2; DNA: TGTGCCAGCAGTGAACTGTATGGCTACACCTTC; CDR3: CASSELYGYTF
size: once; D: TRBD2; V: TRBV6-1; J: TRBJ2-7; DNA: TGTGCCAGCAGTGAAGCCCTTAGCGGGGCCTCCTACGAGCAGTACTTC; CDR3: CASSEALSGASYEQYF
size: NA; D: TRBD1; V: TRBV29-1; J: TRBJ2-7; DNA: TGCAGCGTCGGACAGGGTACCTACGAGCAGTACTTC; CDR3: CSVGQGTYEQYF
size: NA; D: NA; V: TRBV15; J: TRBJ2-2; DNA: TGTGCCACCAGCAGAGATCTCCGGACCGGGGAGCTGTTTTTT; CDR3: CATSRDLRTGELFF
size: NA; D: NA; V: TRBV7-9; J: TRBJ1-5; DNA: TGTGCCAGCAGCCCCCGCGGATCCGATAGCAATCAGCCCCAGCATTTT; CDR3: CASSPRGSDSNQPQHF
size: NA; D: TRBD1; V: TRBV25-1; J: TRBJ2-1; DNA: TGTGCCAGCGGCCACCCGGGACAGGGAGACAATGAGCAGTTCTTC; CDR3: CASGHPGQGDNEQFF
size: NA; D: NA; V: TRBV5-1; J: TRBJ2-3; DNA: TGCGCCAGCAGCTTGGACAGGGCGGGAGATACGCAGTATTTT; CDR3: CASSLDRAGDTQYF
size: NA; D: NA; V: TRBV5-1; J: TRBJ1-1; DNA: TGCGCCAGCAGCCCTGGTGGCGGGAACACTGAAGCTTTCTTT; CDR3: CASSPGGGNTEAFF
size: NA; D: NA; V: TRBV10-3; J: TRBJ1-3; DNA: TGTGCCATCAGTGAGTCGCCGGGGGGAACTGGAAACACCATATATTTT; CDR3: CAISESPGGTGNTIYF
size: NA; D: TRBD1; V: TRBV9; J: TRBJ2-1; DNA: TGTGCCAGCAGCGAGGGACAGGACTACAATGAGCAGTTCTTC; CDR3: CASSEGQDYNEQFF
size: NA; D: TRBD1; V: TRBV18; J: TRBJ2-4; DNA: TGTGCCAGCTCACCGGGGACAGGGGGGAACATTCAGTACTTC; CDR3: CASSPGTGGNIQYF
size: NA; D: TRBD1; V: TRBV4-3; J: TRBJ2-7; DNA: TGCGCCAGCAGCCACGGGACAGGGTCTGGCTACGAGCAGTACTTC; CDR3: CASSHGTGSGYEQYF
size: NA; D: TRBD2; V: TRBV6-1; J: TRBJ2-7; DNA: TGTGCCAGCAGTGAAACTCTAGCGGGAGGGTCGAACGAGCAGTACTTC; CDR3: CASSETLAGGSNEQYF